These T cell receptor beta chains were read from a single sample in a study of cytomegalovirus exposure and HLA in healthy donors. Assay: immunoSEQ multiplex PCR; the TCRdb copy retains only in-frame clones and omits some. The table includes about 110,000 clones, about 80% detected once. Material: PBMCs. These receptors all stem from a man aged 25-40 years in good health and CMV-seronegative. The CDR3 runs from the conserved cysteine through the conserved F or W. Only some rows state a clone size, as once, few, many or a class for expanded clones.

v_call	clone_size	j_call	cdr3_aa
TRBV14	-	TRBJ2-5	CASSRRRAGEEETQYF
TRBV30	-	TRBJ2-7	CAWSRDTIQVEQYF
TRBV5-1	-	TRBJ2-5	CASSLSGGPQETQYF
TRBV4-1	few	TRBJ2-3	CASSPRTVGRTDTQYF
TRBV19	-	TRBJ2-7	CASSSGTGGFEQYF
TRBV2	-	TRBJ2-5	CASVAGASGKTQYF
TRBV5-6	-	TRBJ2-7	CASSPRGSWVEQYF
TRBV30	-	TRBJ2-5	CAWSSGGETQYF
TRBV27	-	TRBJ2-5	CASSLWGPQETQYF
TRBV29-1	-	TRBJ2-3	CTGIEDTQYF
TRBV11-1	-	TRBJ2-2	CASRPRRGNTGELFF
TRBV9	once	TRBJ1-6	CASSADGDNSPLHF
TRBV7-7	-	TRBJ2-7	CASRGASAKSPSYEQYF
TRBV6-6	-	-	CASSYEGDPPYEQYF
TRBV30	-	TRBJ2-7	CAWTPSPTYEQYF
TRBV2	-	TRBJ1-1	CASSEGAGQNTEAFF
TRBV28	-	TRBJ1-2	CASSYRGDYGYTF
TRBV7-2	-	TRBJ2-1	CASSFIAGGNNEQFF
TRBV5-4	-	TRBJ1-2	CASSTQGGVYGYTF
TRBV28	-	TRBJ1-2	CASSLALQGGAGPSLLGYTF
TRBV6-5	-	TRBJ2-2	CASSYSWDSNTGELFF
TRBV7-9	-	TRBJ2-1	CSSSLAGGAGNEQFF
TRBV28	-	TRBJ2-3	CASSPSGSSTDTQYF
TRBV19	few	TRBJ2-5	CASSDGQLSQETQYF
TRBV6-5	-	TRBJ2-3	CASSSRTSGRYTQYF
TRBV5-6	-	TRBJ1-3	CASSLTGRGNTIYF
TRBV28	-	TRBJ2-7	CASTRSYKQYF
TRBV19	-	TRBJ1-2	CASNRGTEGYGYTF
TRBV9	-	TRBJ2-7	CASSVGGTSGAEQYF
TRBV5-1	-	TRBJ2-1	CASSLVAVNYNEQFF
TRBV28	-	TRBJ1-3	CASSRDSFSGNTIYF
TRBV7-2	-	TRBJ1-3	CASSLISDSGNTIYF
TRBV7-9	-	TRBJ1-1	CASSRTERDTEAFF
TRBV5-1	-	TRBJ2-3	CASSLEGRGGTDTQYF
TRBV6-6	-	TRBJ2-2	CASSHTGDTGELFF
TRBV28	many	TRBJ2-7	CASCAGQGTYEQYF
TRBV9	few	TRBJ2-5	CASSVAGQGKETQYF
TRBV9	-	TRBJ1-5	CASSRGQGSQPQHF
TRBV2	-	TRBJ2-7	CASSVLAMAGEQYF
TRBV6-5	-	TRBJ1-5	CASSSSASRNQPQHF
TRBV28	-	TRBJ2-3	CASSLGSGTQYF
TRBV28	few	TRBJ2-3	CASSSLRGSTDTQYF
TRBV11-2	once	TRBJ2-1	CASTQRGGQIGNEQFF
TRBV11-2	-	TRBJ2-7	CASSLSLAGSYEQYF
TRBV14	few	TRBJ2-7	CASSQELAGAGEQYF
TRBV19	-	TRBJ2-7	CASSKHRGVGDEQYF
TRBV28	once	TRBJ2-5	CASRGTGGFQETQYF
TRBV15	-	TRBJ1-6	CATSRDGSIGSPLHF
TRBV28	-	TRBJ2-3	CASSSGTSTDTQYF